These T cell receptor beta chains were read from a single sample in a study of blood T cell repertoires in COVID-19. The protocol was immunoSEQ multiplex PCR, while the TCRdb copy is restricted to in-frame clones and leaves out a portion. The sample shows some 700,000 clones, 85% to 90% of them seen only once. Sequencing was done on a sample of peripheral blood. The receptors were sampled from a woman between 18 and 29 years old with acute or convalescent COVID-19. CDR3s include the opening cysteine and the closing phenylalanine or tryptophan. D genes are given only for firm matches. Where a row states a size, it is once, few, many or the class of an expanded clone; other rows omit it.

D gene	V gene	J gene	clone size	CDR3 protein	CDR3 DNA
-	TRBV7-9	TRBJ1-5	-	CASSPGGEWNQPQHF	TGTGCCAGCAGCCCCGGGGGGGAATGGAACCAGCCCCAGCATTTT
-	TRBV10-1	TRBJ2-5	-	CASSEYRPPSETQYF	TGCGCCAGCAGTGAATACAGGCCGCCGAGTGAGACCCAGTACTTC
TRBD1	TRBV6-2/TRBV6-3	TRBJ1-2	-	CASSYQGGVLGYTF	TGTGCCAGCAGTTACCAGGGGGGAGTTCTCGGCTACACCTTC
TRBD1	TRBV7-2	TRBJ1-1	-	CASSFTGGNTEAFF	TGTGCCAGCAGCTTCACAGGGGGCAATACTGAAGCTTTCTTT
TRBD2	TRBV4-3	TRBJ2-3	-	CASSQEAAGPLRDTQYF	TGCGCCAGCAGCCAAGAAGCAGCGGGGCCCCTTCGAGATACGCAGTATTTT
-	TRBV30	TRBJ2-2	-	CAWSVIQFANTGELFF	TGTGCCTGGAGTGTAATCCAGTTCGCGAACACCGGGGAGCTGTTTTTT
-	TRBV18	TRBJ1-1	-	CASSPRGDWTEAFF	TGTGCCAGCTCACCACGCGGGGACTGGACTGAAGCTTTCTTT
TRBD2	TRBV6-1	TRBJ2-7	-	CASSEAGRGSSYEQYF	TGTGCCAGCAGTGAAGCGGGGCGGGGGAGCTCCTACGAGCAGTACTTC
TRBD1	TRBV29-1	TRBJ1-2	-	CSAGLTGGGYGYTF	TGCAGCGCCGGCCTTACAGGGGGTGGATATGGCTACACCTTC
-	TRBV7-2	TRBJ2-1	-	CASSLGGNTYNEQFF	TGTGCCAGCAGCTTAGGAGGGAATACCTACAATGAGCAGTTCTTC
TRBD1	TRBV5-1	TRBJ2-7	-	CASSRGQLSYEQYF	TGCGCCAGCAGCAGGGGACAGTTATCCTACGAGCAGTACTTC
-	TRBV12-3/TRBV12-4	TRBJ1-2	once	CASTPDSDYGYTF	TGTGCCAGCACCCCGGACAGCGACTATGGCTACACCTTC
-	TRBV9	TRBJ1-3	-	CASSPRGGENTIYF	TGTGCCAGCAGCCCCCGTGGAGGGGAGAACACCATATATTTT
-	TRBV29-1	TRBJ2-2	-	CSVGASANTGELFF	TGCAGCGTTGGAGCCTCCGCGAACACCGGGGAGCTGTTTTTT
-	TRBV30	TRBJ2-5	-	CAWSTHQGGVETQYF	TGTGCCTGGAGTACCCATCAGGGTGGGGTGGAGACCCAGTACTTC
-	TRBV12-5	TRBJ1-6	-	CASGLGPSGSPLHF	TGTGCTAGTGGTTTGGGACCATCAGGCTCACCCCTCCACTTT
TRBD1	TRBV18	TRBJ2-7	-	CASSSLGQGSNEQYF	TGTGCCAGCTCATCACTTGGACAGGGTTCCAACGAGCAGTACTTC
TRBD2	TRBV9	TRBJ2-1	-	CASSQPGLAGGQFF	TGTGCCAGCAGCCAGCCGGGACTAGCGGGGGGGCAGTTCTTC
TRBD1	TRBV20-1	TRBJ2-7	-	CSASPGTGGYEQYF	TGCAGTGCGAGTCCCGGGACAGGGGGCTACGAGCAGTACTTC
-	TRBV10-3	TRBJ1-2	-	CAISEARDAYGYTF	TGTGCCATCAGTGAGGCCAGGGATGCCTATGGCTACACCTTC
-	TRBV21-1	TRBJ2-3	-	CASSMWIRPTGGGADTQYF	TGTGCCAGCAGCATGTGGATCCGGCCTACTGGCGGGGGTGCAGATACGCAGTATTTT
-	TRBV5-1	TRBJ2-2	-	CASMDTNTGELFF	TGCGCCAGCATGGACACTAACACCGGGGAGCTGTTTTTT
-	TRBV19	TRBJ2-1	-	CASNPTRQFNEQFF	TGTGCCAGTAACCCGACAAGACAGTTCAATGAGCAGTTCTTC
TRBD2	TRBV4-1	TRBJ2-1	-	CASSQSLAGGYNEQFF	TGCGCCAGCAGCCAGTCCCTAGCGGGGGGGTACAATGAGCAGTTCTTC
-	TRBV9	TRBJ2-2	-	CASSVGGPATGELFF	TGTGCCAGCAGCGTGGGGGGACCCGCCACCGGGGAGCTGTTTTTT
-	TRBV18	TRBJ1-2	-	CASHREGDYGYTF	TGTGCCAGCCATAGAGAGGGGGACTATGGCTACACCTTC
-	TRBV27	TRBJ2-7	-	CASSLGGTSYEQYF	TGTGCCAGCAGTTTAGGGGGCACCTCCTACGAGCAGTACTTC
TRBD1	TRBV27	TRBJ1-1	-	CASSPITGGMITEAFF	TGTGCCAGCAGTCCGATCACAGGGGGGATGATCACTGAAGCTTTCTTT
-	TRBV24-1	TRBJ1-1	-	CATKGDKSTEAFF	TGTGCCACCAAGGGGGATAAGAGCACTGAAGCTTTCTTT
-	TRBV12-3/TRBV12-4	TRBJ2-3	-	CASSLDTQYF	TGTGCCAGCAGTCTCGATACGCAGTATTTT
TRBD2	TRBV5-1	TRBJ2-7	-	CASKEGGGHEQYF	TGCGCCAGCAAAGAGGGCGGGGGACACGAGCAGTACTTC
-	TRBV27	TRBJ2-1	-	CASRPVGGYPYNEQFF	TGTGCCAGCAGACCTGTGGGGGGTTATCCCTACAATGAGCAGTTCTTC
TRBD1	TRBV7-2	TRBJ1-2	-	CASSYGQGIVNYGYTF	TGTGCCAGCAGCTATGGACAGGGAATAGTTAACTATGGCTACACCTTC
TRBD1	TRBV7-8	TRBJ1-5	-	CASSAPDRAGNQPQHF	TGTGCCAGCAGCGCTCCTGACAGGGCTGGCAATCAGCCCCAGCATTTT
TRBD2	TRBV30	TRBJ2-3	-	CAWSSRDYITDTQYF	TGTGCCTGGAGCTCCCGGGACTACATCACAGATACGCAGTATTTT
TRBD1	TRBV6-5	TRBJ1-6	-	CASSYRTGVGSPLHF	TGTGCCAGCAGTTACCGGACAGGGGTAGGATCACCCCTCCACTTT
-	TRBV19	TRBJ1-5	-	CASSPGLGSQPQHF	TGTGCCAGTAGTCCGGGACTGGGAAGTCAGCCCCAGCATTTT
-	TRBV7-2	TRBJ1-2	-	CASTVVGGGGYGYTF	TGTGCCAGCACCGTGGTTGGCGGGGGCGGTTATGGCTACACCTTC
TRBD2	TRBV2	TRBJ2-7	-	CASRRGLAVEQYF	TGTGCCAGCAGGAGGGGACTAGCGGTGGAGCAGTACTTC
-	TRBV30	TRBJ1-4	-	CAWSGGGPTEKLFF	TGTGCCTGGTCTGGCGGGGGCCCTACGGAAAAACTGTTTTTT
TRBD1	TRBV19	TRBJ1-6	-	CASSPSRDPPRDRPQPLHF	TGTGCCAGTAGCCCCTCGAGGGACCCTCCCAGGGACAGGCCCCAACCCCTCCACTTT
TRBD1	TRBV5-5	TRBJ1-2	once	CASSWGTGVGYTF	TGTGCCAGCAGCTGGGGAACAGGGGTTGGCTACACCTTC
-	TRBV11-2	TRBJ2-1	-	CASSFQAGASGDNEQFF	TGTGCCAGCAGCTTTCAGGCGGGGGCTAGCGGAGACAATGAGCAGTTCTTC
-	TRBV6-4	TRBJ2-3	-	CASSGEGASADTQYF	TGTGCCAGCAGTGGCGAGGGAGCAAGCGCAGATACGCAGTATTTT
TRBD1	TRBV7-2	TRBJ2-7	-	CASSRWDRSLSYEQYF	TGTGCCAGCAGCCGTTGGGACAGAAGTCTCTCTTACGAGCAGTACTTC
TRBD1	TRBV19	TRBJ1-6	-	CASSPWDRGISPLHF	TGTGCCAGCAGTCCATGGGACAGGGGGATATCACCCCTCCACTTT
-	TRBV9	TRBJ1-1	once	CASSAMGGSVEAFF	TGTGCCAGCAGCGCAATGGGAGGTAGCGTTGAAGCTTTCTTT
TRBD2	TRBV20-1	TRBJ2-3	-	CSASWTSGDLSTDTQYF	TGCAGTGCTAGTTGGACTAGCGGGGATCTAAGCACAGATACGCAGTATTTT
-	TRBV5-4	TRBJ1-2	-	CASSSLGRADYGYTF	TGTGCCAGCAGCTCCCTTGGGAGGGCTGACTATGGCTACACCTTC
TRBD1	TRBV4-1	TRBJ1-1	-	CASSRSLTGSKNTEAFF	TGCGCCAGCAGCCGTTCCCTGACAGGGTCAAAAAACACTGAAGCTTTCTTT
-	TRBV21-1	TRBJ1-2	-	CASSSPGEIYGYTF	TGTGCCAGCAGCAGCCCCGGGGAAATATATGGCTACACCTTC
TRBD1	TRBV7-3	TRBJ2-1	once	CASSHTDREAYNEQFF	TGTGCCAGCAGTCATACTGACAGGGAAGCCTACAATGAGCAGTTCTTC
TRBD1	TRBV30	TRBJ1-5	-	CAWSQGARNQPQHF	TGTGCCTGGAGCCAGGGGGCTCGCAATCAGCCCCAGCATTTT
TRBD1	TRBV10-3	TRBJ1-1	-	CAISESVPGQGAITEAFF	TGTGCCATCAGTGAGTCCGTCCCGGGACAGGGGGCGATCACTGAAGCTTTCTTT
-	TRBV5-6	TRBJ1-5	once	CASSFRSGNQPQHF	TGTGCCAGCAGCTTTCGGAGTGGCAATCAGCCCCAGCATTTT
-	TRBV4-3	TRBJ1-6	-	CASSQDRSPPVGRSYNSPLHF	TGCGCCAGCAGCCAAGATAGATCTCCTCCGGTCGGCAGGTCTTATAATTCACCCCTCCACTTT
TRBD1	TRBV3-1/TRBV3-2	TRBJ1-6	-	CASSHPGQGSNSPLHF	TGTGCCAGCAGCCATCCGGGACAGGGTAGTAATTCACCCCTCCACTTT
-	TRBV5-1	TRBJ2-6	-	CASSSTSGANVLTF	TGCGCCAGCAGCTCTACCTCTGGGGCCAACGTCCTGACTTTC